Reported below is one T cell receptor beta chain. The antigen is not known. This sample stems from a study of CD8 T cells in Susac syndrome. Overall study results and limits: As acknowledged by the study, its TCR sequencing and HLA analysis included a relatively small number of individuals.

Random hexamers were used to reverse transcribe an amount of 0.5 to 1 ug RNA. One entry per CDR3 protein results from TCRdb running MiXCR on the immunoSEQ multiplex PCR reads. The table shows about 73,000 distinct CDR3 sequences, with roughly 95% occurring only once. The CDR3 runs to 14 residues. Germline V CDR1 and CDR2: MGHDK, SYGVNS. The V gene lost 3 bases and the J gene lost 3 bases, with 11 bases spanning the gap. The multiple sclerosis control group was made up of treatment-naive patients with stable or active relapsing-remitting disease. The gene calls are TRBV25-1 and TRBJ2-5, with D tentatively TRBD2 (6 bases). The sequencing input was CD8+ T cells from PBMCs. This clonotype originated in a human donor with multiple sclerosis. The CDR3 bases are TGTGCCAGCAGTGAGCCCTGGGGGGAAGAGACCCAGTACTTC. It is translated as CASSEPWGEETQYF.